This TCR beta chain was sequenced for a study of tumor and adjacent non-tumor tissue in lung cancer. Looking at the study overall: There were some 11 adenocarcinoma, a couple of squamous cell carcinoma and 1 small cell lung cancer cases.

Points from the study as a whole: Significantly higher TCR diversity was found in tumor than normal lung. Top 100 clones took a larger repertoire share in normal lung.

TCRbeta libraries were built with three rounds of nested PCR, modified from ARM-PCR. In TCRdb, the multiplex PCR reads were re-called with MiXCR into one record per CDR3 protein. The sample consists of more than 85,000 distinct CDR3 sequences, 75% to 90% of them appearing once. V was cut by 2 bases and J by 4 bases, with 15 bases left in between. CDR1 and CDR2 from the germline V gene are SGHNT and YENEEA. This CDR3 is 15 amino acids long. With regard to this clonotype: Antigen: not known.

No cell sorting was done before RNA was extracted from the tissue. Between August and November 2014, newly diagnosed, chemotherapy-naive lung cancer patients underwent thoracic surgery in China. The specimen was lung tumor tissue. The sequence was collected from a man in his 70s with non-small cell lung cancer. V gene TRBV11-3 combines with J gene TRBJ2-7; no firm D call. The CDR3 sequence: CASSLIGLISYEQYF. The CDR3 coding sequence is TGTGCCAGCAGCTTAATAGGGCTTATTTCATACGAGCAGTACTTC.